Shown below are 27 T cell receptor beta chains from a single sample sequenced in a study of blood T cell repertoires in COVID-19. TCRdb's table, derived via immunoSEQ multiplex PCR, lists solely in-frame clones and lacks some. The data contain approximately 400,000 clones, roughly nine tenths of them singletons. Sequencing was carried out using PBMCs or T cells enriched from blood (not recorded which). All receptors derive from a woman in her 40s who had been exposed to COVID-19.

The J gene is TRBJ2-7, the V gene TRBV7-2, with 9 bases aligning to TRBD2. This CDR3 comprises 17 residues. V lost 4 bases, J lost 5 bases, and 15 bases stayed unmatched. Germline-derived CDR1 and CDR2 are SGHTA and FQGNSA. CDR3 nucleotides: TGTGCCAGCAGCTCCCGAAGGATGGGCGGACTAGCGAACGAGCAGTACTTC. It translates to CASSSRRMGGLANEQYF.

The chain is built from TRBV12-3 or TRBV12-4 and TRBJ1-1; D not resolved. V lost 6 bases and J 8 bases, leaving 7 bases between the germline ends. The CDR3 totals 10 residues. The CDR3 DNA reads TGTGCCAGCAGGGGAGCCGAAGCTTTCTTT. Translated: CASRGAEAFF.

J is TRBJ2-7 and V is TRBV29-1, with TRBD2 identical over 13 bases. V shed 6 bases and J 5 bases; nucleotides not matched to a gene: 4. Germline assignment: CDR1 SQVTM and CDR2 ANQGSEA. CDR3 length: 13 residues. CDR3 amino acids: CSVRTSGSHEQYF. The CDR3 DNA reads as TGCAGCGTGAGGACTAGCGGGAGCCACGAGCAGTACTTC.

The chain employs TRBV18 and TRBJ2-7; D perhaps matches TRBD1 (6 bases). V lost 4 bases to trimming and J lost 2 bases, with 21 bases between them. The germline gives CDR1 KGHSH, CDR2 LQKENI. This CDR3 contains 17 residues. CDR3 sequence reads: CASSLGNSDRDPYEQYF. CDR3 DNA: TGTGCCAGCTCACTAGGAAATTCGGACAGAGACCCCTACGAGCAGTACTTC.

The CDR3 loop is CANRTGTYEQYF. CDR3 DNA sequence: TGTGCCAACCGGACAGGAACCTACGAGCAGTACTTC. The rearrangement joins TRBV19 to TRBJ2-7; 7 positions match TRBD1. Per the germline V gene, CDR1 is LNHDA and CDR2 is SQIVND (reference sequence). This CDR3 is 12 amino acids long. Germline trimming cut 10 bases from V and 2 bases from J; bases unmatched to any gene: 5.

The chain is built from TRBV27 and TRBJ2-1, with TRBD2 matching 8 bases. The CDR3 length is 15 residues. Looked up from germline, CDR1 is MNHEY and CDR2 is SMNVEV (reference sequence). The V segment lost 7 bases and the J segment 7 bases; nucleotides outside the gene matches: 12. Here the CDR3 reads CASTSPASGLNEQFF. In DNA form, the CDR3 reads TGTGCCAGCACTTCCCCGGCTAGCGGGTTAAATGAGCAGTTCTTC.

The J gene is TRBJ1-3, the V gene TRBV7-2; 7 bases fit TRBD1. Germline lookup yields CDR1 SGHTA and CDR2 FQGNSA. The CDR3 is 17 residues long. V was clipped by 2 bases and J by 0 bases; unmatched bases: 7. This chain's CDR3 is CASSLQTGISSGNTIYF. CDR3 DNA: TGTGCCAGCAGCTTACAGACAGGGATCTCCTCTGGAAACACCATATATTTT.

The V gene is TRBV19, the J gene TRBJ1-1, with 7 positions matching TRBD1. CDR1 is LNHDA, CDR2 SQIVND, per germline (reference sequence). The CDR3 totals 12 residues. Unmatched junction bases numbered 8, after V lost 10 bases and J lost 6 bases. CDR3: CATLNRGSEAFF. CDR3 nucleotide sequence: TGTGCCACCCTCAACAGGGGCTCTGAAGCTTTCTTT.

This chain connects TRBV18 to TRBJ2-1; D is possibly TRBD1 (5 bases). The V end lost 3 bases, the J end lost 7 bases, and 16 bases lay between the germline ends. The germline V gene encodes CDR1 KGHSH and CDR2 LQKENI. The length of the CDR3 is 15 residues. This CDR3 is CASSPGQHRRNEQFF. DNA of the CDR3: TGTGCCAGCTCACCGGGGCAGCACCGAAGGAATGAGCAGTTCTTC.

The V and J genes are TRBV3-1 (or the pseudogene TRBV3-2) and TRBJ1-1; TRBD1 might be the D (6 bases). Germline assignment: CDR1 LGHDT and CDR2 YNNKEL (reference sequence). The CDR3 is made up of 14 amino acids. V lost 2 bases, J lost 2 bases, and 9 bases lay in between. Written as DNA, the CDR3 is TGTGCCAGCAGCCAACAGACAGGAAACACTGAAGCTTTCTTT. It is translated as CASSQQTGNTEAFF.

The CDR3 here is CASSIATGGSNTEAFF. CDR3 in DNA: TGTGCCAGTAGTATAGCAACAGGGGGCTCTAACACTGAAGCTTTCTTT. This sequence joins TRBV19 and TRBJ1-1, with 9 bases fitting TRBD1. The CDR3 loop spans 16 amino acids. Germline CDR1 LNHDA, CDR2 SQIVND (reference sequence). Unmatched junction bases numbered 5, after V lost 1 base and J lost 2 bases.

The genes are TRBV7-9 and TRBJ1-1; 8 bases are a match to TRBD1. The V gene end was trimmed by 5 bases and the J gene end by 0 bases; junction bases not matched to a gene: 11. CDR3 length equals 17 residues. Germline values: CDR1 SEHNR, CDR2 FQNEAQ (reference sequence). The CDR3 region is CASSPVGTGYMNTEAFF. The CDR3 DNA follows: TGTGCCAGCAGCCCCGTTGGGACAGGCTATATGAACACTGAAGCTTTCTTT.

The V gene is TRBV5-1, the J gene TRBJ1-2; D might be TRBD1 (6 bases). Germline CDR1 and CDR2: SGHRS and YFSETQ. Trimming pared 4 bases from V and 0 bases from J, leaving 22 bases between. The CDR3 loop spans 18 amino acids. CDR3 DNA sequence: TGCGCCAGCAGCACGGCGGCGGGGGGCGCTGTAGCTAACTATGGCTACACCTTC. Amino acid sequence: CASSTAAGGAVANYGYTF.

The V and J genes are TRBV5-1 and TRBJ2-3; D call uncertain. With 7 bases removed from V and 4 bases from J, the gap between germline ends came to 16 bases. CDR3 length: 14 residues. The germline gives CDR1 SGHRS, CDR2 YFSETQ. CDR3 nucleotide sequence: TGCGCCAGCTCCCCACTTCGGGTCGCAGATACGCAGTATTTT. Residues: CASSPLRVADTQYF. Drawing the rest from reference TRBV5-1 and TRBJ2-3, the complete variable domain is KAGVTQTPRYLIKTRGQQVTLSCSPISGHRSVSWYQQTPGQGLQFLFEYFSETQRNKGNFPGRFSGRQFSNSRSEMNVSTLELGDSALYLCASSPLRVADTQYFGPGTRLTVL.

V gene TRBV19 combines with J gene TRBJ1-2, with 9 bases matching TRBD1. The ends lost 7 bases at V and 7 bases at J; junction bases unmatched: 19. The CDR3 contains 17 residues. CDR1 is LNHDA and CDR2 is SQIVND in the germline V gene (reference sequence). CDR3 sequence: CASTNFQEAGTGSGYTF. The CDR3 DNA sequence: TGTGCCAGTACCAATTTTCAAGAAGCCGGGACAGGGTCTGGCTACACCTTC.

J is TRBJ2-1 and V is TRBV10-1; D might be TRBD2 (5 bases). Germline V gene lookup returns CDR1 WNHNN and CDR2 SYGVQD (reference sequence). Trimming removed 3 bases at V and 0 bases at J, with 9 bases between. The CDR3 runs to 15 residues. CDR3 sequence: CASSEGSSSYNEQFF. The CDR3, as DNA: TGCGCCAGCAGTGAAGGGAGTAGCTCCTACAATGAGCAGTTCTTC.

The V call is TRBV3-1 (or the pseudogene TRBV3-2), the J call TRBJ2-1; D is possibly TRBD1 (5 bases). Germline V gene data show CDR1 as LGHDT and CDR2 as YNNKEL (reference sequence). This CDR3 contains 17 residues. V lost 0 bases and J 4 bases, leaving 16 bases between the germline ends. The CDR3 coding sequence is TGTGCCAGCAGCCAAGATCCCAGCCCAGACAGATACAATGAGCAGTTCTTC. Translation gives CASSQDPSPDRYNEQFF.

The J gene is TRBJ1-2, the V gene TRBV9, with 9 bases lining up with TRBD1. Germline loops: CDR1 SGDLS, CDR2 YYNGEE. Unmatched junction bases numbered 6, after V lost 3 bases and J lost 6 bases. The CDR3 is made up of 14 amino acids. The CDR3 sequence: CASSEGQGPDGYTF. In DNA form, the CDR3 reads TGTGCCAGCAGCGAGGGACAGGGCCCAGATGGCTACACCTTC.

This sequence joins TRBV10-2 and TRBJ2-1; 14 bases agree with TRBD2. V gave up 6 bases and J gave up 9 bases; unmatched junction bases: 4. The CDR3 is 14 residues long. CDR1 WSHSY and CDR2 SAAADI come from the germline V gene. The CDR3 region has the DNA TGCGCCAGCAGGACGACTAGCGGGAGGGGTGAGCAGTTCTTC. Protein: CASRTTSGRGEQFF.

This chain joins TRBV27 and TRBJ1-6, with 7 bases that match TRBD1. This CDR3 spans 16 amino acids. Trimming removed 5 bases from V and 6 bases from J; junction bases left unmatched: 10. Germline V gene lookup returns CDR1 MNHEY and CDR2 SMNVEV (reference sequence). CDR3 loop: CASSRQGGFPNSPLHF. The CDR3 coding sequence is TGTGCCAGCAGTCGACAGGGCGGCTTTCCTAATTCACCCCTCCACTTT.

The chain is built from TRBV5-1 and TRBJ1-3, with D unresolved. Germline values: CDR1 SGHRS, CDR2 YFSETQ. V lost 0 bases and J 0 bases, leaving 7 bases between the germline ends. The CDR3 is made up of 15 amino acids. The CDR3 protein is CASSLGAISGNTIYF. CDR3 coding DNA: TGCGCCAGCAGCTTGGGAGCTATCTCTGGAAACACCATATATTTT.

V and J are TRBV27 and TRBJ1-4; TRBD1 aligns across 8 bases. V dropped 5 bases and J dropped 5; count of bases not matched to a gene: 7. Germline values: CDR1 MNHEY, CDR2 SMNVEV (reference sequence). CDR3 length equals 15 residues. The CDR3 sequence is CASSPRQGRNEKLFF. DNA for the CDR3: TGTGCCAGCAGTCCCAGACAGGGGAGGAATGAAAAACTGTTTTTT.

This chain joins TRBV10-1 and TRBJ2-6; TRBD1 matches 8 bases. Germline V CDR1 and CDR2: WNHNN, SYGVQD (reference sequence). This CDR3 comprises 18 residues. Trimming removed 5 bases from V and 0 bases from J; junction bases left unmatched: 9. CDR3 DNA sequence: TGCGCCAGCAGTCCAAGCAGGGGGCCCAACTCTGGGGCCAACGTCCTGACTTTC. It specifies CASSPSRGPNSGANVLTF.

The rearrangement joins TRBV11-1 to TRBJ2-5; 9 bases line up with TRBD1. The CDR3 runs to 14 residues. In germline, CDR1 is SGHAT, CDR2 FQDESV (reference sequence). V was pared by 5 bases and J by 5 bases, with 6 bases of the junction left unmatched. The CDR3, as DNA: TGTGCCAGCAGCGAGGACAGGGGTGGGGAGACCCAGTACTTC. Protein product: CASSEDRGGETQYF. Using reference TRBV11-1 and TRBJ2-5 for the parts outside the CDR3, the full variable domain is EAEVAQSPRYKITEKSQAVAFWCDPISGHATLYWYRQILGQGPELLVQFQDESVVDDSQLPKDRFSAERLKGVDSTLKIQPAELGDSAMYLCASSEDRGGETQYFGPGTRLLVL.

CDR3 sequence reads: CASSGQKYEQYF. The CDR3 coding sequence is TGTGCCAGCAGCGGACAGAAGTACGAGCAGTACTTC. The chain links TRBV28 to TRBJ2-7, with a weak D call TRBD1 (6 bases). The germline V gene has CDR1 MDHEN and CDR2 SYDVKM. The CDR3 runs to 12 residues. V was pared by 6 bases and J by 4 bases, with 10 bases between.

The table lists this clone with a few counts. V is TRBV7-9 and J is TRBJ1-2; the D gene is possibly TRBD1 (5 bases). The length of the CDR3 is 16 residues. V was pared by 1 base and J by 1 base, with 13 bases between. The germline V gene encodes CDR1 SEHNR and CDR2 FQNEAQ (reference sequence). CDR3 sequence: CASSLDGGTVNYGYTF. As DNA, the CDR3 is TGTGCCAGCAGCTTAGATGGGGGGACGGTTAACTATGGCTACACCTTC.

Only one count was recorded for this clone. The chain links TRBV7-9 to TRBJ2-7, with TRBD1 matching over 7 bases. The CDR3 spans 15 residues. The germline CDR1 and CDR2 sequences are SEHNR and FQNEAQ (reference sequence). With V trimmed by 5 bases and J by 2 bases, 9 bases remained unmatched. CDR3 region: CASSPTGELAYEQYF. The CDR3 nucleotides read TGTGCCAGCAGCCCCACAGGGGAACTTGCCTACGAGCAGTACTTC.